This T cell receptor beta chain was sequenced during a study of CD8+ T cells in alopecia areata. Sorting of PBMCs yielded the CD4+ and CD8+ T cells. The CDR3 loop spans 13 amino acids. Germline CDR1 LNHDA, CDR2 SQIVND (reference sequence). The J segment lost 2 bases and the V segment lost 8 bases, leaving 6 bases of the junction unmatched. A few counts support this clone. Antigen unknown. TCR sequencing used cDNA made by reverse transcription of extracted RNA. Generated by immunoSEQ multiplex PCR, the TCRdb table keeps only in-frame clones and is missing some. Counted here are fewer than 70,000 clones, roughly 40% occurring once; the ten biggest clones make up roughly 51%. Overall study results and limits: Between patients, shared TCR sequences were less clear than in mice. This was possibly due in part to HLA diversity in the patient population. Greater clonality was observed in lesional scalp samples, especially alopecia totalis/universalis, versus normal scalp.

The specimen was NKG2D-low CD8+ T cells sorted from blood. The TCR comes from a human donor with alopecia areata. The V gene is TRBV19, the J gene TRBJ2-7; 7 nucleotides line up with TRBD2. The CDR3 reads CASGTGGPYEQYF. CDR3 in DNA: TGTGCCAGTGGGACGGGGGGACCCTACGAGCAGTACTTC.